Listed below are T cell receptor beta chains from one sample, sequenced in a study of shared clonotypes between healthy human individuals. Libraries were prepared by immunoSEQ multiplex PCR; TCRdb keeps only in-frame clonotypes and omits some of them. The table includes fewer than 850,000 clones, about two thirds detected once. The sample comprised memory CD4+ T cells sorted from blood. Receptor source: a woman in her twenties or thirties in good health. Each CDR3 is given with its conserved first and last residue. A D gene is named only where the DNA matches it firmly. Only some rows state a clone size, as once, few, many or a class for expanded clones.

cdr3_nt: TGTGCCAGCAGCTTAACTGGAGGCACCGGGGAGCTGTTTTTT; cdr3_aa: CASSLTGGTGELFF; j_call: TRBJ2-2; d_call: .; v_call: TRBV7-2; clone_size: .
cdr3_nt: TGTGCCAGCAGCGAGGGGGCAACGGTACCAGAGACCCAGTACTTC; cdr3_aa: CASSEGATVPETQYF; j_call: TRBJ2-5; d_call: TRBD1; v_call: TRBV9; clone_size: .
cdr3_nt: TGTGCCAGCAGCCAAGCCGGGACTAGCAGAGATACGCAGTATTTT; cdr3_aa: CASSQAGTSRDTQYF; j_call: TRBJ2-3; d_call: TRBD2; v_call: TRBV14; clone_size: .
cdr3_nt: TGTGCCAGCAGCTACCGGACTAGCGACACAGATACGCAGTATTTT; cdr3_aa: CASSYRTSDTDTQYF; j_call: TRBJ2-3; d_call: TRBD2; v_call: TRBV13; clone_size: .
cdr3_nt: TGTGCCAGCAGCTCCGGGACAGGGAACCCCGAGGGAGAGACCCAGTACTTC; cdr3_aa: CASSSGTGNPEGETQYF; j_call: TRBJ2-5; d_call: TRBD1; v_call: TRBV11-2; clone_size: few
cdr3_nt: TGTGCCAGCAGCGACTACCGGTCATCCTACGAGCAGTACTTC; cdr3_aa: CASSDYRSSYEQYF; j_call: TRBJ2-7; d_call: .; v_call: TRBV7-8; clone_size: few
cdr3_nt: TGTGCCAGCAGTGAGTTAGGTTTGGGTTCTGGCTACACCTTC; cdr3_aa: CASSELGLGSGYTF; j_call: TRBJ1-2; d_call: .; v_call: TRBV2; clone_size: .
cdr3_nt: TGTGCCAGCTCCGGGGTTGGGGCCAACGTCCTGACTTTC; cdr3_aa: CASSGVGANVLTF; j_call: TRBJ2-6; d_call: .; v_call: TRBV2; clone_size: .
cdr3_nt: TGTGCCAGCAGCCAAGTAAGACTAGAGCAGTTCTTC; cdr3_aa: CASSQVRLEQFF; j_call: TRBJ2-1; d_call: .; v_call: TRBV14; clone_size: .
cdr3_nt: TGTGCCAGCAACACCGGGGGGGGAAACACTGAAGCTTTCTTT; cdr3_aa: CASNTGGGNTEAFF; j_call: TRBJ1-1; d_call: .; v_call: TRBV6-5; clone_size: .
cdr3_nt: TGTGCCAGCAGCTTGGGGACTAGCGGGACCCTGGATGAGCAGTTCTTC; cdr3_aa: CASSLGTSGTLDEQFF; j_call: TRBJ2-1; d_call: TRBD2; v_call: TRBV7-9; clone_size: .